These 20 T cell receptor beta chains originate from one sample sequenced in a study of blood T cells in healthy people across ages. A sample-barcoded 5' primer and a J-beta primer mix were used in a second PCR of about 7 to 11 cycles. TCRdb re-derived calls from the 5' RACE reads in MiXCR, one entry per CDR3 protein. The sample lists hundreds of thousands of distinct CDR3 sequences, 45% to 70% seen once, with about a quarter in the top ten. The sample taken for sequencing was blood. The origin of the receptors is a man aged 35 to 55 in good health.

This clonotype was found once. This rearrangement joins TRBV2 to TRBJ2-3, with D possibly matching TRBD1 (5 bases). This CDR3 spans 15 amino acids. V lost 5 bases and J lost 2, with 14 bases in between. The germline V gene has CDR1 SNHLY and CDR2 FYNNEI. CDR3 coding DNA: TGTGCCAGCAGTCAGAAGGACACCTACACAGATACGCAGTATTTT. It encodes CASSQKDTYTDTQYF.

This clonotype was detected a few times. The V gene is TRBV6-1, the J gene TRBJ1-2, with 7 bases identical to TRBD1. This CDR3 region has 13 residues. Unmatched junction bases numbered 7, after V lost 7 bases and J lost 5 bases. Germline-derived CDR1 and CDR2 are MNHNS and SASEGT. The CDR3 DNA reads TGTGCCAGCAATCTGGGACAGACATATGGCTACACCTTC. Translation gives CASNLGQTYGYTF.

The rearrangement links TRBV24-1 to TRBJ2-3; 12 bases are shared with TRBD2. The CDR3 is 14 amino acids. Unmatched junction bases numbered 3, after V lost 12 bases and J lost 0 bases. Germline values: CDR1 KGHDR, CDR2 SFDVKD. CDR3: CAAGTSGSTDTQYF. The CDR3 region has the DNA TGTGCCGCCGGGACTAGCGGGAGCACAGATACGCAGTATTTT.

This clonotype was found a few times. This chain connects TRBV5-1 to TRBJ1-1; D gene unclear. The germline V gene has CDR1 SGHRS and CDR2 YFSETQ. This CDR3 comprises 13 residues. V was shortened by 4 bases and J by 2 bases, with 9 bases between the two germline ends. The CDR3 protein is CASSPIINTEAFF. The CDR3 DNA sequence: TGCGCCAGCAGCCCAATTATAAACACTGAAGCTTTCTTT.

This chain joins TRBV27 and TRBJ2-7; 10 bases match TRBD1. Unmatched junction bases numbered 5, after V lost 6 bases and J lost 6 bases. Germline V gene data show CDR1 as MNHEY and CDR2 as SMNVEV (reference sequence). The CDR3 spans 13 residues. CDR3 coding DNA: TGTGCCAGCAGGCGGGACAGGGGATTCGAGCAGTACTTC. It is translated as CASRRDRGFEQYF.

V and J are TRBV29-1 and TRBJ2-1; D perhaps matches TRBD1 (6 bases). Looked up from germline, CDR1 is SQVTM and CDR2 is ANQGSEA. The ends were cut back, 3 bases at V and 1 base at J, with 13 bases in the middle. The length of the CDR3 is 15 residues. The CDR3 loop is CSVDRKGVSYNEQFF. In DNA form, the CDR3 reads TGCAGCGTTGATCGTAAGGGGGTATCCTACAATGAGCAGTTCTTC.

This clonotype was detected only a few times. The rearrangement links TRBV4-2 to TRBJ2-7, with D maybe TRBD2 (7 bases). Trimming stripped 1 base from V and 5 bases from J, with 15 bases between. The CDR3 spans 15 residues. Germline lookup yields CDR1 LGHNA and CDR2 YNFKEQ. CDR3 sequence reads: CASSQGRGRDHEQYF. DNA for the CDR3: TGTGCCAGCAGCCAAGGGAGGGGGAGGGACCACGAGCAGTACTTC.

This clonotype was observed once. The chain couples TRBV7-3 to TRBJ2-1; no clear D. CDR3 length: 13 residues. Trimming took off 1 base at V and 6 bases at J, with 7 bases between the two ends. Germline assignment: CDR1 SGHTA and CDR2 FQGTGA. CDR3 nucleotides: TGTGCCAGCAGCTTAATCTCTCCCAATGAGCAGTTCTTC. The encoded protein is CASSLISPNEQFF.

This rearrangement joins TRBV27 to TRBJ1-1; 9 bases map to TRBD1. J gave up 0 bases and V 5 bases, and 4 bases lay outside the gene matches. CDR3 size: 15 residues. The germline V gene encodes CDR1 MNHEY and CDR2 SMNVEV (reference sequence). CDR3 DNA: TGTGCCAGCAGTCGCGGACAGGGGCTGAACACTGAAGCTTTCTTT. Translation gives CASSRGQGLNTEAFF.

J is TRBJ2-4 and V is TRBV7-2, with a tentative D call TRBD2 (6 bases). CDR1 is SGHTA, CDR2 FQGNSA, per germline. V lost 5 bases and J 7 bases, leaving 15 bases between the germline ends. This CDR3 is built from 14 residues. This CDR3 is CASSAQVADNIQYF. DNA for the CDR3: TGTGCCAGCAGCGCCCAAGTAGCGGATAACATTCAGTACTTC.

The V call is TRBV29-1, the J call TRBJ1-6; the D gene is possibly TRBD1 (6 bases). CDR1 is SQVTM and CDR2 is ANQGSEA in the germline V gene. The CDR3 covers 14 residues. Trimming shortened V by 8 bases and J by 6 bases, and 17 bases separated the two germline ends. DNA of the CDR3: TGCAGCAGGGGGGTTCGGGGCCCTAATTCACCCCTCCACTTT. This encodes CSRGVRGPNSPLHF.

The CDR3 bases are TGTGCCTGCAGCCCGGACAGGGCAAACATTCAGTACTTC. The encoded protein is CACSPDRANIQYF. The chain combines TRBV30 with TRBJ2-4; 8 nucleotides line up with TRBD1. The CDR3 has 13 amino acids. The V and J ends lost 6 bases and 6 bases, in that order; junction bases with no gene match: 7. Germline CDR1 reads GTSNPN; CDR2 reads SVGIG (reference sequence).

In DNA, the CDR3 is TGTGCCAGCAGCTTAGCATTGGTCCCGGTACACATTCAGTACTTC. Translating gives CASSLALVPVHIQYF. The genes are TRBV7-2 and TRBJ2-7, with D uncertain. The DNA end lines up better with TRBJ2-4; the J call may be wrong. There are 15 residues in the CDR3. The germline V gene encodes CDR1 SGHTA and CDR2 FQGNSA.

The genes are TRBV12-3 or TRBV12-4 and TRBJ2-7; the D is unclear. V was cut by 6 bases and J by 1 base, with 10 bases left in between. The CDR3 consists of 13 residues. In nucleotides, the CDR3 is TGTGCCAGCAGCCGTACCTGGTCCTACGAGCAGTACTTC. It codes for CASSRTWSYEQYF.

V and J are TRBV29-1 and TRBJ2-1; no reliable D call. The V and J ends lost 3 bases and 7 bases respectively, with 10 bases between them. The CDR3 contains 12 residues. CDR1 SQVTM and CDR2 ANQGSEA come from the germline V gene. The CDR3 here is CSVDGRVNEQFF. Here the CDR3 DNA reads TGCAGCGTTGACGGCCGAGTGAATGAGCAGTTCTTC.

This clonotype showed up just a few times. The gene calls are TRBV7-2 and TRBJ2-3; possible D gene TRBD2, 5 bases. Germline V gene lookup returns CDR1 SGHTA and CDR2 FQGNSA. Trimming stripped 3 bases from V and 2 bases from J, with 9 bases between. The CDR3 runs 14 residues. The CDR3 region is CASSFTRDTDTQYF. CDR3 nucleotides: TGTGCCAGCAGCTTTACTAGAGACACAGATACGCAGTATTTT.

The V call is TRBV7-2, the J call TRBJ2-5; D is unclear. V was pared by 2 bases and J by 7 bases, with 8 bases between. From germline, CDR1 is SGHTA and CDR2 FQGNSA. This CDR3 has 12 residues. The CDR3 spells CASSLILGTQYF. The CDR3 region has the DNA TGTGCCAGCAGCTTAATCTTGGGGACCCAGTACTTC.

This clonotype showed up just once. The chain has TRBV4-3 and TRBJ2-1; TRBD1 matches at 8 bases. Matching the DNA end better, TRBJ2-7 makes the J call doubtful. Germline V CDR1 and CDR2: LGHNA, YSLEER. The CDR3 spans 16 residues. CDR3 sequence: CASSPQGAWSYNEQYF. Here the CDR3 DNA reads TGCGCCAGCAGCCCTCAGGGGGCTTGGTCCTACAATGAGCAGTACTTC.

As for this clonotype: A read error may account for a junction end that differs from germline. The chain combines TRBV3-1 with TRBJ2-3, with TRBD2 matching 8 bases. The CDR3 length is 15 residues. The V gene's germline CDR1 is LGHDT and CDR2 YNNKEL (reference sequence). This CDR3 reads CASSQLLAGTDTQYF. For the CDR3, the DNA is TGTGCCAGCAGCCAACTCCTAGCGGGCACAGATACACAGTATTTT.

The chain is built from TRBV27 and TRBJ2-5; a possible D gene is TRBD1 (5 bases). The ends were cut back, 6 bases at V and 2 bases at J, with 25 bases in the middle. Looked up from germline, CDR1 is MNHEY and CDR2 is SMNVEV (reference sequence). The CDR3 spans 18 residues. The CDR3 spells CASRRSWIQGGAQETQYF. The CDR3 DNA follows: TGTGCCAGCAGAAGGTCGTGGATCCAGGGTGGGGCTCAAGAGACCCAGTACTTC.